What follows are 7 T cell receptor beta chains derived from one specimen sequenced in a study of cytomegalovirus exposure and HLA in healthy donors. The PCR ran on 60 Vbeta and 13 Jbeta primers. Measured with immunoSEQ multiplex PCR; TCRdb has only the in-frame clones, and not every one. Of 110,000 to 150,000 clones in the sample, about three quarters were seen once. Sequencing used PBMCs. The receptor set was obtained from a woman under 40 in good health and CMV-seronegative.

The gene calls are TRBV5-4 and TRBJ2-5, with 12 bases lining up with TRBD2. Judging by the DNA end, TRBJ2-7 fits better; the J call may be wrong. This CDR3 is built from 20 residues. Germline V gives CDR1 SGHNT, CDR2 YYREEE (reference sequence). For the CDR3, the DNA is TGTGCCAGCAGCTTTCGGACTAGCGGGAATATTGAGGATAGTTCCTACGAGCAGTACTTC. This gives the protein CASSFRTSGNIEDSSYEQYF.

The chain has TRBV6-1 and TRBJ2-7, with 7 bases lining up with TRBD2. After removal of 0 bases from V and 1 base from J, the junction contained 0 bases not matched to a gene. There are 14 residues in the CDR3. Germline V gene lookup returns CDR1 MNHNS and CDR2 SASEGT. The CDR3 is CASSEAGGSYEQYV. The DNA of the CDR3 is TGTGCCAGCAGTGAAGCGGGAGGGTCCTACGAGCAGTACGTC.

CDR3 amino acids: CASSLVGRPYDTQYF. The CDR3 DNA is TGTGCCAGCAGTTTAGTGGGCAGACCCTACGATACGCAGTATTTT. This chain links TRBV27 with TRBJ2-3, with D unclear. The CDR3 spans 15 residues. Trimming took off 2 bases at V and 6 bases at J, with 15 bases between the two ends. Germline loops: CDR1 MNHEY, CDR2 SMNVEV (reference sequence).

The rearrangement links TRBV5-1 to TRBJ1-1; 7 bases align to TRBD1. Per the germline V gene, CDR1 is SGHRS and CDR2 is YFSETQ. This CDR3 comprises 16 residues. The J segment lost 1 base and the V segment lost 10 bases, leaving 16 bases of the junction unmatched. DNA of the CDR3: TGCGCCTGGAGGGACAGCCTGAGCGCGAAGAACACTGAAGCTTTCTTT. Translating it yields CAWRDSLSAKNTEAFF.

This chain links TRBV7-2 with TRBJ2-7; 7 nucleotides match TRBD1. Germline V gene sequence: CDR1 SGHTA, CDR2 FQGNSA. This CDR3 spans 13 amino acids. Trimming cost V 1 base and J 10 bases; bases outside gene matches: 7. In nucleotides, the CDR3 is TGTGCCAGCAGCTTAGAAGACAGGGCGGCACAGTACTTC. Amino acid sequence: CASSLEDRAAQYF.

This clone was seen only once. The chain has TRBV6-6 and TRBJ2-7; 7 positions agree with TRBD1. Germline V gene data show CDR1 as MNHNY and CDR2 as SVGAGI (reference sequence). The J segment lost 0 bases and the V segment lost 5 bases, leaving 10 bases of the junction unmatched. This CDR3 has 16 residues. CDR3 residues: CASSKKTGSSSYEQYF. The CDR3 DNA follows: TGTGCCAGCAGTAAAAAGACAGGGTCCAGCTCCTACGAGCAGTACTTC.

The gene calls are TRBV2 and TRBJ2-2; 10 bases align to TRBD2. V was clipped by 4 bases and J by 5 bases; unmatched bases: 7. CDR3 length equals 16 residues. Germline CDR1 and CDR2: SNHLY and FYNNEI. For the CDR3, the DNA is TGTGCCAGCAGTGTGACTAGCGGGCTTGAGACCGGGGAGCTGTTTTTT. The encoded protein is CASSVTSGLETGELFF.